The following is a T cell receptor beta chain sequence with its context. What it recognizes is unknown. The data are from a study of blood T cells in healthy people across ages. General study points: A greater number of naive CD4+ cells and higher diversity distinguished long-lived donors from aged donors. The recorded TCR beta diversity per million T cells decreased in a roughly linear manner with age.

CDR1 and CDR2 from the germline V gene are SGHRS and YFSETQ. The CDR3 spans 14 residues. V was shortened by 4 bases and J by 2 bases, with 13 bases between the two germline ends. Drawn from each donor were roughly 10 milliliters of peripheral blood. PBMCs numbering at least 6.5 million were isolated per sample. Combining a sample-barcoded 5' primer with a J-beta primer mix, a second PCR ran for roughly 6 to 12 cycles. From the 5' RACE reads, TCRdb called clonotypes with MiXCR, one entry per CDR3 protein. The sample has about 620,000 distinct CDR3 sequences, under 25% seen once. J is TRBJ2-7 and V is TRBV5-1, with D possibly being TRBD1 or TRBD2 (5 bases each). Specimen: blood. The clonotype comes from a man in his 70s in good health. CDR3 amino acids: CASSEGSPTYEQYF. DNA of the CDR3: TGCGCCAGCAGCGAGGGGTCTCCCACCTACGAGCAGTACTTC. Full variable domain (remainder filled in from reference TRBV5-1 and TRBJ2-7): KAGVTQTPRYLIKTRGQQVTLSCSPISGHRSVSWYQQTPGQGLQFLFEYFSETQRNKGNFPGRFSGRQFSNSRSEMNVSTLELGDSALYLCASSEGSPTYEQYFGPGTRLTVT.